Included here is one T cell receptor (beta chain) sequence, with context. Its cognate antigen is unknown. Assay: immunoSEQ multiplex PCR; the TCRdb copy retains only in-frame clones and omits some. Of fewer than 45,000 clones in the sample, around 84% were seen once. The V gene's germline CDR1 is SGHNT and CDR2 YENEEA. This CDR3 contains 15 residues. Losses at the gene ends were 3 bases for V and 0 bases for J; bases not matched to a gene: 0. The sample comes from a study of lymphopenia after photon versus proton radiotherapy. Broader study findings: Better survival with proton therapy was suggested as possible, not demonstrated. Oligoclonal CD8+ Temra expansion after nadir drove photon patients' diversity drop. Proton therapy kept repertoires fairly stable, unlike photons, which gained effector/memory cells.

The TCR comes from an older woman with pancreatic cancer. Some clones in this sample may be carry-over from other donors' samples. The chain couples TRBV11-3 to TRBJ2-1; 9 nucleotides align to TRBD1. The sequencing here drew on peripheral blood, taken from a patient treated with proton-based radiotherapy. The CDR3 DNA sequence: TGTGCCAGCAGCTTGACAGGGGGCTCCTACAATGAGCAGTTCTTC. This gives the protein CASSLTGGSYNEQFF.